Each of the 13 T cell receptor beta chains below was sequenced from the same sample in a study of preoperative IRX-2 immunotherapy in early breast cancer (dated by TCRdb to the late 2010s). Libraries were made using the immunoSEQ multiplex PCR assay. In TCRdb, the immuneACCESS table is reduced to in-frame sequences with V and J assigned. These tables do not hold every clone; where another copy was compared, an unresolved V gene accounts for under half, and the others remain unexplained. The sample records 30,000 to 45,000 clones, roughly 80% of which are singletons. Roughly 1.5% of the sample rests with the top ten. Interpreted using the paper, the treatment or condition label stands for: preoperative locoregional IRX-2 cytokine immunotherapy. Material: lymph node tissue, obtained after IRX-2 immunotherapy. Receptors originate from a human donor with breast cancer.

The CDR3 is CATSRSPVAAGQPQHF. CDR3 coding DNA: TGTGCCACCAGCAGATCCCCCGTAGCGGCGGGACAGCCCCAGCATTTT. The chain couples TRBV15 to TRBJ1-5; D is unclear. V was cut by 2 bases and J by 7 bases, with 18 bases left in between. CDR3 size: 16 residues. CDR1 is LNHNV, CDR2 YYDKDF, per germline (reference sequence).

The gene calls are TRBV5-2 and TRBJ1-5. TRBV5-2 is recorded as a pseudogene. The CDR3 covers 16 residues. The CDR3 region has the DNA TGTGCCAGCAGCCAACAAAGGGATGCTAACAATCAGCCCCAGCATTTT. As protein: CASSQQRDANNQPQHF.

The J gene is TRBJ2-7, the V gene TRBV6-8, with D perhaps matching TRBD1 or TRBD2 (5 bases each). V was cut by 4 bases and J by 3 bases, with 13 bases left in between. This CDR3 comprises 14 residues. Germline lookup yields CDR1 MNHGY and CDR2 SAAAGT. The CDR3: CASSSRLGVYEQYF. CDR3 coding DNA: TGTGCCAGCAGTTCTAGGTTGGGGGTCTACGAGCAGTACTTC.

The rearrangement joins TRBV7-1 to TRBJ1-1, with no clear D. TRBV7-1 carries the ORF label, with uncertain function. Between the trimmed V and J ends, which lost 4 bases and 1 base, there was a span of 7 bases. This CDR3 comprises 13 residues. The chain's CDR3 is CASSFSQNTEAFF. For the CDR3, the DNA is TGTGCCAGCAGCTTCTCCCAGAACACTGAAGCTTTCTTT.

This chain links TRBV6-8 with TRBJ1-6; no clear D gene. V lost 7 bases and J lost 7, with 20 bases in between. Germline V lookup: CDR1 MNHGY, CDR2 SAAAGT. The CDR3 has 16 amino acids. Written as DNA, the CDR3 is TGTGCCAGCAATTCCATAGGAGGGATGGGAAATTCACCCCTCCACTTT. Its protein is CASNSIGGMGNSPLHF.

The chain has TRBV5-1 and TRBJ1-4; D may be TRBD1 (6 bases). V lost 5 bases to trimming and J lost 3 bases, with 11 bases between them. The CDR3 is 14 residues long. Germline V gene sequence: CDR1 SGHRS, CDR2 YFSETQ. CDR3 nucleotides: TGCGCCAGCAGGGACAGAGCCTCTAATGAAAAACTGTTTTTT. This sequence encodes CASRDRASNEKLFF.

The chain employs TRBV18 and TRBJ2-5, with 7 nucleotides matching TRBD1. After removal of 6 bases from V and 1 base from J, the junction contained 5 bases not matched to a gene. The CDR3 runs 14 residues. Germline loops: CDR1 KGHSH, CDR2 LQKENI. CDR3 sequence (DNA): TGTGCCAGCTCCCGACAGGGATCCCAAGAGACCCAGTACTTC. This encodes CASSRQGSQETQYF.

This clone has only a few counts. The chain uses TRBV6-8 and TRBJ1-1; 9 nucleotides agree with TRBD1. V lost 10 bases, J lost 4 bases, and 13 bases stayed unmatched. Germline values: CDR1 MNHGY, CDR2 SAAAGT. The CDR3 contains 15 residues. CDR3 in amino acids: CAINGQGKGATEAFF. CDR3 sequence (DNA): TGTGCCATCAATGGACAGGGGAAAGGGGCCACTGAAGCTTTCTTT.

The chain employs TRBV28 and TRBJ2-7, with D unresolved. Germline V gene data show CDR1 as MDHEN and CDR2 as SYDVKM. V gave up 3 bases and J gave up 2 bases, with 11 bases separating them. The CDR3 is 14 residues long. As DNA, the CDR3 is TGTGCCAGCAGTTTTTCAGGTAAACCCTACGAGCAGTACTTC. This codes for CASSFSGKPYEQYF.

The chain is built from TRBV28 and TRBJ1-5; TRBD1 might be the D (5 bases). The germline V gene encodes CDR1 MDHEN and CDR2 SYDVKM. The V end lost 1 base, the J end lost 4 bases, and 11 bases lay between the germline ends. The CDR3 is 15 residues long. The CDR3 spells CASSLSGVGNQPQHF. CDR3 in DNA: TGTGCCAGCAGTTTATCGGGGGTCGGGAATCAGCCCCAGCATTTT.

The CDR3 DNA is TGTGCCAGCAGCCAAGCCGCCGGGGACGGCTATGGCTACACCTTC. It specifies CASSQAAGDGYGYTF. The chain employs TRBV11-3 and TRBJ1-2, with D possibly matching TRBD1 (5 bases). The CDR3 covers 15 residues. Germline CDR1 SGHNT, CDR2 YENEEA. Trimming stripped 5 bases from V and 4 bases from J, with 17 bases between.

The chain couples TRBV11-3 to TRBJ1-5, with D possibly matching TRBD1 (5 bases). CDR1 SGHNT and CDR2 YENEEA come from the germline V gene. The CDR3 length is 15 residues. Trimming stripped 3 bases from V and 3 bases from J, with 12 bases between. Here the CDR3 reads CASSFQGSDNQPQHF. The CDR3 DNA sequence: TGTGCCAGCAGCTTCCAGGGAAGCGACAATCAGCCCCAGCATTTT.

The V call is TRBV25-1, the J call TRBJ1-1, with TRBD1 as a possible D gene (5 bases). V was pared by 3 bases and J by 1 base, with 12 bases between. The germline V gene encodes CDR1 MGHDK and CDR2 SYGVNS. The CDR3 totals 15 residues. CDR3 amino acids: CASSDGTGRNTEAFF. For the CDR3, the DNA is TGTGCCAGCAGTGACGGAACGGGGCGGAACACTGAAGCTTTCTTT.